This T cell receptor (beta chain) derives from a study of blood T cell repertoires in COVID-19. Study summary: Nucleic acid was either cDNA or gDNA, and it came from T cells, B-cell-depleted T cells, or PBMCs.

Trimming removed 4 bases from V and 2 bases from J, with 12 bases in between. The CDR3 runs 14 residues. Germline CDR1 is SGHRS and CDR2 is YFSETQ. Libraries were prepared by immunoSEQ multiplex PCR; TCRdb keeps only in-frame clonotypes and omits some of them. The sample comprises more than 95,000 clones, roughly 79% of which are singletons, and 7.5% to 10% rests with the top ten. The source of this sequence is a woman between 65 and 79 years old with acute or convalescent COVID-19. The sample taken for sequencing was peripheral blood. The rearrangement links TRBV5-1 to TRBJ1-1; D is possibly TRBD1 (5 bases). The CDR3 here is CASSALQVNTEAFF. The CDR3 DNA reads TGCGCCAGCAGCGCATTACAGGTCAACACTGAAGCTTTCTTT.